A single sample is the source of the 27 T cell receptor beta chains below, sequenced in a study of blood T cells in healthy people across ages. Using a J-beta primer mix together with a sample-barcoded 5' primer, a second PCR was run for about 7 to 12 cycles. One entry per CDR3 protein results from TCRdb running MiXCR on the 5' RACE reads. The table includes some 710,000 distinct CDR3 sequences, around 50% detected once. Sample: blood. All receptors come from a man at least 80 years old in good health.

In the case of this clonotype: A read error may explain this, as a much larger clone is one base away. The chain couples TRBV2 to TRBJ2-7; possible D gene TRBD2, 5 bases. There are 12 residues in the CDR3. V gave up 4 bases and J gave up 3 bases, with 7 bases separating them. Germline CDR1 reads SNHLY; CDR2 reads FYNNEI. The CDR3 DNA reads TGTGCCAGCAGTGCCGGGGTCTACGAGCAGTACTTC. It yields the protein CASSAGVYEQYF.

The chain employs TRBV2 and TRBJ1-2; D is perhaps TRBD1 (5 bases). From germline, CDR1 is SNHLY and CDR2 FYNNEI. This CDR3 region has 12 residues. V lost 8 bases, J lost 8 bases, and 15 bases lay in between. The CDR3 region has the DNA TGTGCCAGCCAAGCAGGGACCTGGGGCTACACCTTC. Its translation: CASQAGTWGYTF. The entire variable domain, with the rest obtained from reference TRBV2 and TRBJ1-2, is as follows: EPEVTQTPSHQVTQMGQEVILRCVPISNHLYFYWYRQILGQKVEFLVSFYNNEISEKSEIFDDQFSVERPDGSNFTLKIRSTKLEDSAMYFCASQAGTWGYTFGSGTRLTVV.

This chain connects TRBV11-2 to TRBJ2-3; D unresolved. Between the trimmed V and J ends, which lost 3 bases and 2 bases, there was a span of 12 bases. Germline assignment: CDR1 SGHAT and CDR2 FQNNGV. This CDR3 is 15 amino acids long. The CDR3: CASSFWGNPTDTQYF. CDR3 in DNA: TGTGCCAGCAGCTTTTGGGGTAATCCCACAGATACGCAGTATTTT.

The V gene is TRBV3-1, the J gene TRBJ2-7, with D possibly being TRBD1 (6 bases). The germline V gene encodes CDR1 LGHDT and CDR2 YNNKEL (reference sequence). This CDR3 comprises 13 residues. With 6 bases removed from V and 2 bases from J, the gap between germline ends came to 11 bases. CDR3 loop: CASRLQGTYEQYF. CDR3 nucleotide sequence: TGTGCCAGCAGGCTACAGGGTACCTACGAGCAGTACTTC.

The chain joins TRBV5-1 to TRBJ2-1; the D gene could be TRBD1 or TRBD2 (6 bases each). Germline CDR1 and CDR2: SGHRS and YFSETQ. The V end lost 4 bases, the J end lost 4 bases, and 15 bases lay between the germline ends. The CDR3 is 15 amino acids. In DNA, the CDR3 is TGCGCCAGCAGCATCCGACTAGGGACATACAATGAGCAGTTCTTC. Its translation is CASSIRLGTYNEQFF.

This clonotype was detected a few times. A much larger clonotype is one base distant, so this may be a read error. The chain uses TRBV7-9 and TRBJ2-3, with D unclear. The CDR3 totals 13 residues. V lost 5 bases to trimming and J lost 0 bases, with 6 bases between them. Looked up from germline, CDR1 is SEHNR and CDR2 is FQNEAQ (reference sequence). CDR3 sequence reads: CASSVASTDTQYF. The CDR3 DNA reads TGTGCCAGCAGCGTCGCTAGCACAGATACGCAGTATTTT.

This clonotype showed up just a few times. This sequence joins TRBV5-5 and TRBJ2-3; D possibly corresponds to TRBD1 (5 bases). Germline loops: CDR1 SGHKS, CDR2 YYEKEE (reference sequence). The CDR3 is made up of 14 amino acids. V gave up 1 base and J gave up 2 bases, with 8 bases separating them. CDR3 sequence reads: CASSLQGYTDTQYF. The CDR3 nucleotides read TGTGCCAGCAGCTTGCAGGGATACACAGATACGCAGTATTTT.

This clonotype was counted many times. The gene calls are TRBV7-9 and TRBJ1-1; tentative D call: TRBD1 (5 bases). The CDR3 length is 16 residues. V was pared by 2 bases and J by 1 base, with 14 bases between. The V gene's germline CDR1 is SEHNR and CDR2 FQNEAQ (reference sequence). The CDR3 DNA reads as TGTGCCAGCAGCTTACCAGTGGGACTGACGAACACTGAAGCTTTCTTT. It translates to CASSLPVGLTNTEAFF.

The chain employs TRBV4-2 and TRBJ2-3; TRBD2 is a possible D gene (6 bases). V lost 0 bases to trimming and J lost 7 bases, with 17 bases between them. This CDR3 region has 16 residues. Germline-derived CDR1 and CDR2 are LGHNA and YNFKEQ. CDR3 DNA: TGTGCCAGCAGCCAAGATGGGACTGGTGCCACGAATACGCAGTATTTT. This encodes CASSQDGTGATNTQYF.

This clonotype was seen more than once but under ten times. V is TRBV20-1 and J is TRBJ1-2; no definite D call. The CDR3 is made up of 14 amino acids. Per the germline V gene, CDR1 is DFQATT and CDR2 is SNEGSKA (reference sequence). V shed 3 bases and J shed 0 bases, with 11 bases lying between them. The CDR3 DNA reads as TGCAGTGCTAGTCCGAAGGGCGCTAACTATGGCTACACCTTC. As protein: CSASPKGANYGYTF.

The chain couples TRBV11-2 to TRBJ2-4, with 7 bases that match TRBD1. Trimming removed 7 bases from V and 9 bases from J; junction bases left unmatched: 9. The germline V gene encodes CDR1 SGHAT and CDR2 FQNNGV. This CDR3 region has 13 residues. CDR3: CASNRDREGIQYF. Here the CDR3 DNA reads TGTGCCAGCAACAGGGACAGAGAGGGCATTCAGTACTTC.

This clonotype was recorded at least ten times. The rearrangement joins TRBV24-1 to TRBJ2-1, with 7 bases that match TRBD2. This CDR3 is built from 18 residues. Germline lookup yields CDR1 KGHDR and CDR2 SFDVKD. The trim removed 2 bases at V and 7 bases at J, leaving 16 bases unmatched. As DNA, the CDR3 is TGTGCCACCAGTGATTCTAACGGACTAGTCACGAGAAGGAATGAGCAGTTCTTC. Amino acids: CATSDSNGLVTRRNEQFF.

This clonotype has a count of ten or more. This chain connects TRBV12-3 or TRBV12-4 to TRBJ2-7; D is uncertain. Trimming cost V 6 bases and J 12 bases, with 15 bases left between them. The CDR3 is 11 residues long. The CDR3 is CASSDLNGRYF. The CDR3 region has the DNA TGTGCCAGCAGCGACCTTAATGGTCGGTACTTC.

The CDR3 sequence: CASSRSPTSSYNEQFF. The CDR3 coding sequence is TGTGCCAGCAGCCGATCCCCTACGAGCTCCTACAATGAGCAGTTCTTC. The chain recombines TRBV7-6 with TRBJ2-1; no clear D. Trimming cost V 5 bases and J 0 bases, with 14 bases left between them. Germline V CDR1 and CDR2: SGHVS, FNYEAQ. The CDR3 contains 16 residues.

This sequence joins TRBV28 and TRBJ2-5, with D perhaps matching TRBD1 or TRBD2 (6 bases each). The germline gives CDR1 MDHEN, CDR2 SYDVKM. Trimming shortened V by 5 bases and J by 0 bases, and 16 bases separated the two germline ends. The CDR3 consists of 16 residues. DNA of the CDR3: TGTGCCAGCAGTCGACTATGGGGGGCAAACCAAGAGACCCAGTACTTC. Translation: CASSRLWGANQETQYF.

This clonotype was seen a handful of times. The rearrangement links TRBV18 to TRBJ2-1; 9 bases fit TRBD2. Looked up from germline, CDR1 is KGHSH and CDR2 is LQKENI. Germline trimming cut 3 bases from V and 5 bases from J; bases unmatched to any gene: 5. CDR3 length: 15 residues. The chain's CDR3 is CASSPTSGRNNEQFF. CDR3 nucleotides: TGTGCCAGCTCACCGACTAGCGGCAGAAACAATGAGCAGTTCTTC.

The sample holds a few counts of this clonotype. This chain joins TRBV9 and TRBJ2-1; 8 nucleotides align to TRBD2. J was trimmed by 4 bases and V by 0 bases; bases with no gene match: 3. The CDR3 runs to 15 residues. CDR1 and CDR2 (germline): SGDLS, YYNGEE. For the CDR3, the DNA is TGTGCCAGCAGCGTAGAGGCTAGCGGGTACAATGAGCAGTTCTTC. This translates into CASSVEASGYNEQFF.

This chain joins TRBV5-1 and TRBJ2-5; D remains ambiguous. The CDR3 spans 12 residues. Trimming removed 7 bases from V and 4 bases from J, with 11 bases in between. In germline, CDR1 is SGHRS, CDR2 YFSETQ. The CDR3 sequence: CASARAGETQYF. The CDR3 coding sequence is TGCGCCAGCGCCCGGGCAGGAGAGACCCAGTACTTC.

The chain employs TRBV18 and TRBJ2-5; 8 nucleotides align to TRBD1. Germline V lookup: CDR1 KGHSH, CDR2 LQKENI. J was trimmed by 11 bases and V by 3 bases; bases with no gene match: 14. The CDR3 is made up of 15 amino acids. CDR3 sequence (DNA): TGTGCCAGCTCACCGATGACAGGGGCGGTAAATGAGCAGTACTTC. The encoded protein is CASSPMTGAVNEQYF. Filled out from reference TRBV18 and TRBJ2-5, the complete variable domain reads NAGVMQNPRHLVRRRGQEARLRCSPMKGHSHVYWYRQLPEEGLKFMVYLQKENIIDESGMPKERFSAEFPKEGPSILRIQQVVRGDSAAYFCASSPMTGAVNEQYFGPGTRLLVL.

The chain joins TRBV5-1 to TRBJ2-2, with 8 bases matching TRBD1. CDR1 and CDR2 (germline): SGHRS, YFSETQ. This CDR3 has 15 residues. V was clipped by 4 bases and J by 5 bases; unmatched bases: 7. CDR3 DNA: TGCGCCAGCAGCCTTGGGACAGGACGTACCGGGGAGCTGTTTTTT. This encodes CASSLGTGRTGELFF.

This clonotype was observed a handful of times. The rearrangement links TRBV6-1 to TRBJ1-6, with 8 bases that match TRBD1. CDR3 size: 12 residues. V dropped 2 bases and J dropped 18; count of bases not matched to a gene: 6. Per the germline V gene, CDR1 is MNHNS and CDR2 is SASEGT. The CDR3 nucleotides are TGTGCCAGCAGTGAAACCGGGACAGGATACCACTTT. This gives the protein CASSETGTGYHF.

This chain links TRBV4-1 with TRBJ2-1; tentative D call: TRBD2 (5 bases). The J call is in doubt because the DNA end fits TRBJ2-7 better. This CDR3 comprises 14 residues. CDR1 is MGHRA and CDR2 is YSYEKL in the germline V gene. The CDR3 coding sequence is TGCGCCAGCAGCCGGGCGGGCTCCTACAATGAGCAGTACTTC. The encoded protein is CASSRAGSYNEQYF.

The CDR3 region has the DNA TGTGCCAGCAGCTCCATGCAGGGGTCAAAACTGTTTTTT. It translates to CASSSMQGSKLFF. V usage is TRBV7-9 and J usage is TRBJ1-4, with a tentative D call TRBD1 (6 bases). Per germline, CDR1 SEHNR and CDR2 FQNEAQ (reference sequence). The CDR3 loop spans 13 amino acids. Trimming took 4 bases from V and 10 from J, leaving 13 bases between them.

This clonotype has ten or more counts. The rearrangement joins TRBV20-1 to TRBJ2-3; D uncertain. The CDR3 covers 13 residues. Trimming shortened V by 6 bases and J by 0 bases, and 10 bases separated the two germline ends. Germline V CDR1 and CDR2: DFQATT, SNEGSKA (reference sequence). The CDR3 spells CSANSDSTDTQYF. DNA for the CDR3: TGCAGTGCAAACTCGGACAGCACAGATACGCAGTATTTT.

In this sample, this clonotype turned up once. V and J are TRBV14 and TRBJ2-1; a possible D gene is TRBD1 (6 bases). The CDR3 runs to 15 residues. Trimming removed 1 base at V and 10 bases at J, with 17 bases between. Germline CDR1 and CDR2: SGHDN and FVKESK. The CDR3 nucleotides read TGTGCCAGCAGCCAAGGAACAGGGTGGGTGACCGAGCAGTTCTTC. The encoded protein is CASSQGTGWVTEQFF.

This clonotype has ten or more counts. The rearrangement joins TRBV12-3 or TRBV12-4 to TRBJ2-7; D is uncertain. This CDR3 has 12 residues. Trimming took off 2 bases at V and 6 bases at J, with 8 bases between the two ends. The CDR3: CASSLLGFEQYF. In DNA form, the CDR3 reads TGTGCCAGCAGTTTACTGGGGTTCGAGCAGTACTTC.

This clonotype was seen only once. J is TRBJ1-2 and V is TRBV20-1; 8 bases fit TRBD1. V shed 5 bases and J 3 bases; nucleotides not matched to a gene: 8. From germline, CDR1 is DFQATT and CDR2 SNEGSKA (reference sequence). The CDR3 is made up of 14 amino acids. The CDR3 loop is CSAGNRGIDYGYTF. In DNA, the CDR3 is TGCAGTGCTGGGAACAGGGGGATAGACTATGGCTACACCTTC.